This entry lists 19 T cell receptor beta chains sequenced from one sample in a study of blood T cell repertoires in COVID-19. Some clones are missing from TCRdb's copy, which holds only in-frame ones; the method was immunoSEQ multiplex PCR. Here the sample spans about 160,000 clones, around 82% being singletons. Source material: peripheral blood. These receptors all stem from a man aged 55 to 70 with active or convalescent COVID-19.

This rearrangement joins TRBV6-5 to TRBJ1-5; unclear D gene. Looked up from germline, CDR1 is MNHEY and CDR2 is SVGAGI. Trimming shortened V by 7 bases and J by 7 bases, and 14 bases separated the two germline ends. This CDR3 comprises 13 residues. The CDR3 reads CASTPGGSQPQHF. The CDR3 DNA reads TGTGCCAGCACCCCGGGTGGGTCCCAGCCCCAGCATTTT.

V and J are TRBV27 and TRBJ1-2, with D hard to call. V lost 1 base, J lost 9 bases, and 12 bases lay in between. The CDR3 covers 13 residues. CDR1 and CDR2 (germline): MNHEY, SMNVEV (reference sequence). Here the CDR3 reads CASSLYRGSSYTF. In DNA form, the CDR3 reads TGTGCCAGCAGTTTATACCGGGGTTCGAGCTACACCTTC.

J is TRBJ2-1 and V is TRBV12-3 or TRBV12-4; possibly TRBD1 for D (5 bases). CDR3 length: 12 residues. V was shortened by 2 bases and J by 8 bases, with 7 bases between the two germline ends. CDR3: CASSLRGDEQFF. CDR3 nucleotide sequence: TGTGCCAGCAGTTTAAGGGGCGATGAGCAGTTCTTC.

The V gene is TRBV2, the J gene TRBJ1-5; 8 bases line up with TRBD1. CDR1 is SNHLY, CDR2 FYNNEI, per germline. This CDR3 is 14 amino acids long. V shed 8 bases and J 7 bases; nucleotides not matched to a gene: 10. The CDR3 loop is CASAGQGGFQPQHF. CDR3 nucleotides: TGTGCCAGCGCTGGACAGGGTGGTTTCCAGCCCCAGCATTTT.

The chain uses TRBV2 and TRBJ2-7; perhaps TRBD1 as D (6 bases). The CDR3 is 13 amino acids. V was cut by 2 bases and J by 2 bases, with 7 bases left in between. The germline V gene has CDR1 SNHLY and CDR2 FYNNEI. CDR3 protein: CASSEQGTYEQYF. Written as DNA, the CDR3 is TGTGCCAGCAGTGAACAGGGGACCTACGAGCAGTACTTC. The whole variable domain, filled in from reference TRBV2 and TRBJ2-7, reads EPEVTQTPSHQVTQMGQEVILRCVPISNHLYFYWYRQILGQKVEFLVSFYNNEISEKSEIFDDQFSVERPDGSNFTLKIRSTKLEDSAMYFCASSEQGTYEQYFGPGTRLTVT.

The chain carries TRBV19 and TRBJ1-2; the D gene is possibly TRBD1 (6 bases). Germline V gene sequence: CDR1 LNHDA, CDR2 SQIVND (reference sequence). This CDR3 spans 11 amino acids. The V and J ends lost 4 bases and 6 bases respectively, with 6 bases between them. In DNA form, the CDR3 reads TGTGCCAGTAGTACAGGGGATGGCTACACCTTC. This sequence encodes CASSTGDGYTF.

The chain couples TRBV29-1 to TRBJ2-3, with 13 nucleotides matching TRBD2. CDR3 length: 14 residues. Germline loops: CDR1 SQVTM, CDR2 ANQGSEA. The V and J ends lost 6 bases and 4 bases, in that order; junction bases with no gene match: 4. The CDR3 loop reads CSVRLAGGADTQYF. The CDR3 nucleotides read TGCAGCGTCCGACTAGCGGGGGGAGCAGATACGCAGTATTTT.

This rearrangement joins TRBV12-3 or TRBV12-4 to TRBJ1-1, with a possible D match to TRBD1 (5 bases). V dropped 6 bases and J dropped 5 bases, with 10 bases sitting between them. This CDR3 has 12 residues. The CDR3 protein is CASSFGGTEAFF. The CDR3 DNA reads as TGTGCCAGCAGCTTCGGGGGAACTGAAGCTTTCTTT.

This clone was picked up a small number of times. The chain recombines TRBV7-9 with TRBJ2-3; TRBD2 matches at 12 bases. With V trimmed by 4 bases and J by 4 bases, 12 bases remained unmatched. This CDR3 contains 18 residues. Germline V gene lookup returns CDR1 SEHNR and CDR2 FQNEAQ (reference sequence). In nucleotides, the CDR3 is TGTGCCAGCAGCTCCCCCTTGCTAGCGGGAGGGAGGGCAGATACGCAGTATTTT. It codes for CASSSPLLAGGRADTQYF.

The chain employs TRBV19 and TRBJ2-7; 8 nucleotides align to TRBD2. V shed 6 bases, J shed 0 bases, and the junction held 16 bases outside the gene matches. In germline, CDR1 is LNHDA, CDR2 SQIVND (reference sequence). The CDR3 spans 18 residues. The CDR3, as DNA: TGTGCCAGTAGCTCAACAGGGTTCGGGAGGGAAAGCTCCTACGAGCAGTACTTC. Protein product: CASSSTGFGRESSYEQYF.

CDR3 bases: TGTGCCAGCAGCCCACTCGTCGAGCAGTACTTC. Translating it yields CASSPLVEQYF. The chain couples TRBV11-2 to TRBJ2-7, with unresolved D. The CDR3 extends over 11 amino acids. Deletions cut 5 bases from V and 6 bases from J, with 8 bases between. Germline CDR1 and CDR2: SGHAT and FQNNGV.

In this sample, this clone turned up once. The chain is built from TRBV24-1 and TRBJ1-5; 8 positions agree with TRBD1. V lost 0 bases and J lost 6; bases outside the gene matches: 9. The CDR3 is 17 amino acids. The germline CDR1 and CDR2 sequences are KGHDR and SFDVKD. As DNA, the CDR3 is TGTGCCACCAGTGATTTGCTCAGGGGGCAAAACACTCAGCCCCAGCATTTT. Translation: CATSDLLRGQNTQPQHF.

V and J are TRBV5-1 and TRBJ1-2, with 9 bases identical to TRBD1. The V segment lost 0 bases and the J segment 4 bases; nucleotides outside the gene matches: 7. This CDR3 comprises 16 residues. The germline gives CDR1 SGHRS, CDR2 YFSETQ. The CDR3 DNA follows: TGCGCCAGCAGCTTGGCACCGGGACAGGGCGGCTATGGCTACACCTTC. As protein: CASSLAPGQGGYGYTF.

The J gene is TRBJ2-3, the V gene TRBV3-1 (or the pseudogene TRBV3-2); D is perhaps TRBD2 (5 bases). V was shortened by 8 bases and J by 2 bases, with 11 bases between the two germline ends. The CDR3 is made up of 13 amino acids. Germline lookup yields CDR1 LGHDT and CDR2 YNNKEL (reference sequence). CDR3 protein: CASGRTFTDTQYF. Here the CDR3 DNA reads TGTGCCAGCGGACGGACTTTCACAGATACGCAGTATTTT.

The chain joins TRBV11-3 to TRBJ2-1; D perhaps matches TRBD2 (6 bases). Deletions cut 0 bases from V and 0 bases from J, with 12 bases between. This CDR3 is 17 amino acids long. Germline assignment: CDR1 SGHNT and CDR2 YENEEA. In DNA, the CDR3 is TGTGCCAGCAGCTTAGATGGCCGGGGGAGCTCCTACAATGAGCAGTTCTTC. This codes for CASSLDGRGSSYNEQFF.

The J gene is TRBJ2-7, the V gene TRBV4-2, with D maybe TRBD1 (7 bases). This CDR3 is 16 amino acids long. The germline V and J ends were trimmed by 4 bases and 7 bases, with 23 bases remaining between them. The germline V gene has CDR1 LGHNA and CDR2 YNFKEQ. The DNA of the CDR3 is TGTGCCAGCAGCCCAGCAGGGGGGCTAGCAGTAAGGGAGCAGTACTTC. Encoded protein: CASSPAGGLAVREQYF.

The J gene is TRBJ2-5, the V gene TRBV4-1; 10 nucleotides line up with TRBD2. There are 16 residues in the CDR3. The V segment lost 4 bases and the J segment 1 base; nucleotides outside the gene matches: 6. Germline V gene lookup returns CDR1 MGHRA and CDR2 YSYEKL. For the CDR3, the DNA is TGCGCCAGCAGCCCCGGACTAGCGGCTGCCCAAGAGACCCAGTACTTC. Protein product: CASSPGLAAAQETQYF.

J is TRBJ1-3 and V is TRBV19, with 7 positions matching TRBD1. With 7 bases clipped from V and 4 bases from J, the junction kept 7 bases outside the gene matches. There are 14 residues in the CDR3. Germline CDR1 reads LNHDA; CDR2 reads SQIVND (reference sequence). The CDR3 DNA sequence: TGTGCCAGTAACGAACAGGGGAAGGGAAACACCATATATTTT. This sequence encodes CASNEQGKGNTIYF.

V and J are TRBV5-8 and TRBJ2-6, with D perhaps TRBD1 (6 bases). The germline V and J ends were trimmed by 0 bases and 0 bases, with 10 bases remaining between them. Per the germline V gene, CDR1 is SGHTS and CDR2 is YDEGEE. The CDR3 is made up of 17 amino acids. The CDR3 region is CASSLDTGLSGANVLTF. The CDR3 nucleotides are TGTGCCAGCAGCTTGGATACAGGGCTCTCTGGGGCCAACGTCCTGACTTTC.